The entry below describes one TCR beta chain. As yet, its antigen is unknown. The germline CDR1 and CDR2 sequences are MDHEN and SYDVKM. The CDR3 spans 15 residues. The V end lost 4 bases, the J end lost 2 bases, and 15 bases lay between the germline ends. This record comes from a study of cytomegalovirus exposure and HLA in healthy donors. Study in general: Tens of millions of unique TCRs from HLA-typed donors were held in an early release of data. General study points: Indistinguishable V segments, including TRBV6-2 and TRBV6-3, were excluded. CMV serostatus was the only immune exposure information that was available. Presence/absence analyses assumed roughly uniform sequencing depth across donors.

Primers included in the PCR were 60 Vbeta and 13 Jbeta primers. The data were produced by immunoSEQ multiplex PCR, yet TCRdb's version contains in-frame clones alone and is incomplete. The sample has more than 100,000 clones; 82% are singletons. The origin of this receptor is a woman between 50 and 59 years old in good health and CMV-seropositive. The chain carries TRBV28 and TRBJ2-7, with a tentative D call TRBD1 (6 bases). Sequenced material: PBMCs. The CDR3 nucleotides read TGTGCCAGCAGTTCGATGGACAGTGGGGCCTACGAGCAGTACTTC. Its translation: CASSSMDSGAYEQYF.